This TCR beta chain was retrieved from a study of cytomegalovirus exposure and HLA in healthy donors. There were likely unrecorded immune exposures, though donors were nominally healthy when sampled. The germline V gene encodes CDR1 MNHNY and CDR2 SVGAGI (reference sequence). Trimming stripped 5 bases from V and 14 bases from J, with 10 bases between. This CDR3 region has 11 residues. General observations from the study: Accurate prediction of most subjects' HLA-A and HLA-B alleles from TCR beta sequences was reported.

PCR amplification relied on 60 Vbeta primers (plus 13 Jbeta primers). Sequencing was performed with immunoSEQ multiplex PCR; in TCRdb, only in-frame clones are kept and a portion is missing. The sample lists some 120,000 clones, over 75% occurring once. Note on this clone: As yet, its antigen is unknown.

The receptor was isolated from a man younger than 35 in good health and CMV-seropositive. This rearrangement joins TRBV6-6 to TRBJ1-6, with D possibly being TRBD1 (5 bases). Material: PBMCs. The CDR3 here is CASSNTGTLHF. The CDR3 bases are TGTGCCAGCAGTAATACAGGCACCCTCCACTTT.